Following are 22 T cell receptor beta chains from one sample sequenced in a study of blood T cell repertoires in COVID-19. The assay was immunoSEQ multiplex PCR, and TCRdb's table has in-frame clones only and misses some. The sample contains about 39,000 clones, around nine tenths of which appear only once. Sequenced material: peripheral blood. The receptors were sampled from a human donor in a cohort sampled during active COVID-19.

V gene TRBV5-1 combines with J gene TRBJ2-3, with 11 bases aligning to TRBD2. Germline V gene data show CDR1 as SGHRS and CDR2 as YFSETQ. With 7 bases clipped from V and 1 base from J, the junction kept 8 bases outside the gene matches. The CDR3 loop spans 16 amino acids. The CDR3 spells CASSGLAGGGTDTQYF. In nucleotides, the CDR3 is TGCGCCAGCTCGGGGCTAGCGGGGGGAGGCACAGATACGCAGTATTTT.

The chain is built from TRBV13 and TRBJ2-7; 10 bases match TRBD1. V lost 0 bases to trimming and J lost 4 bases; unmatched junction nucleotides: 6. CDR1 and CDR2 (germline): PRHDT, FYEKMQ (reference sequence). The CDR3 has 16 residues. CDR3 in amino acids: CASSLGDRGRLYEQYF. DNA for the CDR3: TGTGCCAGCAGCTTAGGAGACAGGGGGCGCCTTTACGAGCAGTACTTC.

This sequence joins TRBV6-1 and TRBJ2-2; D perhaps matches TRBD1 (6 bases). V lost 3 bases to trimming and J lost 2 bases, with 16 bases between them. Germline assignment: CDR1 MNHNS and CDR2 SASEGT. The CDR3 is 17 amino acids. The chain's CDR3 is CASSDQGRRSNTGELFF. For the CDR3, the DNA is TGTGCCAGCAGTGACCAGGGGCGACGGAGCAACACCGGGGAGCTGTTTTTT.

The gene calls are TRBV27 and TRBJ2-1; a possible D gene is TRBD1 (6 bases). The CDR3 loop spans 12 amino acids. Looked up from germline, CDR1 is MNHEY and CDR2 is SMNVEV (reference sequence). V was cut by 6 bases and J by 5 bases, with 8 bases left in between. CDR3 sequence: CASSPGDNEQFF. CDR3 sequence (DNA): TGTGCCAGCAGCCCAGGGGACAATGAGCAGTTCTTC.

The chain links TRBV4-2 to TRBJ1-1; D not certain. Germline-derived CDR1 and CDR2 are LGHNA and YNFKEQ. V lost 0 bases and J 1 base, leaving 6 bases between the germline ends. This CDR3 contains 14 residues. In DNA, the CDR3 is TGTGCCAGCAGCCAAGACACTCAGAACACTGAAGCTTTCTTT. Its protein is CASSQDTQNTEAFF.

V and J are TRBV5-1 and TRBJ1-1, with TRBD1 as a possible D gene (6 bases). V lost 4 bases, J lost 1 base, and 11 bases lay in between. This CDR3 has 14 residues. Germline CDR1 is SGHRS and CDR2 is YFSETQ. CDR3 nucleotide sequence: TGCGCCAGCAGCCAAGGGGGGGCGAACACTGAAGCTTTCTTT. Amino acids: CASSQGGANTEAFF.

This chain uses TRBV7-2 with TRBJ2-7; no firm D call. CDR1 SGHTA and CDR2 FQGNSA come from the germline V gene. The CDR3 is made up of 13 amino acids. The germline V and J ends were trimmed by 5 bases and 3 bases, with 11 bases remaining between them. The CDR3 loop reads CASSRTRLYEQYF. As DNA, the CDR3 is TGTGCCAGCAGCCGCACTCGACTCTACGAGCAGTACTTC. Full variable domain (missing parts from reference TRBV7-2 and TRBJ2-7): GAGVSQSPSNKVTEKGKDVELRCDPISGHTALYWYRQSLGQGLEFLIYFQGNSAPDKSGLPSDRFSAERTGGSVSTLTIQRTQQEDSAVYLCASSRTRLYEQYFGPGTRLTVT.

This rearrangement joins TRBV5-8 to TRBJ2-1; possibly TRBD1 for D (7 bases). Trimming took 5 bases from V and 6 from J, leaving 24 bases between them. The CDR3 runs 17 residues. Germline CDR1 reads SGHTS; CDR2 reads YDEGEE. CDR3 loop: CASRLEGAWLRGNEQFF. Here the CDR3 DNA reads TGTGCCAGCAGGCTCGAGGGGGCCTGGCTGCGGGGCAATGAGCAGTTCTTC.

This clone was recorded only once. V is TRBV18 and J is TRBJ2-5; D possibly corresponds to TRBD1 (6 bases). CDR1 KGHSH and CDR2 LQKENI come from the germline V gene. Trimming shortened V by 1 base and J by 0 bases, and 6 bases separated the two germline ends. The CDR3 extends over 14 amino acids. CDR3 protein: CASSPRTDQETQYF. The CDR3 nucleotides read TGTGCCAGCTCACCACGGACAGACCAAGAGACCCAGTACTTC. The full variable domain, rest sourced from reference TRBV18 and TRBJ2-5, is NAGVMQNPRHLVRRRGQEARLRCSPMKGHSHVYWYRQLPEEGLKFMVYLQKENIIDESGMPKERFSAEFPKEGPSILRIQQVVRGDSAAYFCASSPRTDQETQYFGPGTRLLVL.

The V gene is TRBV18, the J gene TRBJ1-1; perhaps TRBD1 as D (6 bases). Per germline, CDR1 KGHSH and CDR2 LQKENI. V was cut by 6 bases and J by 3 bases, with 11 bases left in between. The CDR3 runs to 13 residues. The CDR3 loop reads CASSRTAYTEAFF. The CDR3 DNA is TGTGCCAGCTCGCGGACAGCGTACACTGAAGCTTTCTTT. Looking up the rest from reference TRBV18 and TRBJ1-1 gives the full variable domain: NAGVMQNPRHLVRRRGQEARLRCSPMKGHSHVYWYRQLPEEGLKFMVYLQKENIIDESGMPKERFSAEFPKEGPSILRIQQVVRGDSAAYFCASSRTAYTEAFFGQGTRLTVV.

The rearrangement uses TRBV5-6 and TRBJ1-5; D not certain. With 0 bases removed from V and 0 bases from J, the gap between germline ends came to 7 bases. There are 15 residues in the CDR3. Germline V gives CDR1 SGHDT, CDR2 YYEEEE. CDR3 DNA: TGTGCCAGCAGCTTGGGACAAATTAGCAATCAGCCCCAGCATTTT. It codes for CASSLGQISNQPQHF. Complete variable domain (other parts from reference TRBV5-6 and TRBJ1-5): DAGVTQSPTHLIKTRGQQVTLRCSPKSGHDTVSWYQQALGQGPQFIFQYYEEEERQRGNFPDRFSGHQFPNYSSELNVNALLLGDSALYLCASSLGQISNQPQHFGDGTRLSIL.

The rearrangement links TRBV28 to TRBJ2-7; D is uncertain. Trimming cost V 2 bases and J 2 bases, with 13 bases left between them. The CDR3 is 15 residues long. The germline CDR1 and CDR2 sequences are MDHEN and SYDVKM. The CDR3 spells CASSLLQYNAYEQYF. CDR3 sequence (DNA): TGTGCCAGCAGTTTACTACAGTATAACGCCTACGAGCAGTACTTC.

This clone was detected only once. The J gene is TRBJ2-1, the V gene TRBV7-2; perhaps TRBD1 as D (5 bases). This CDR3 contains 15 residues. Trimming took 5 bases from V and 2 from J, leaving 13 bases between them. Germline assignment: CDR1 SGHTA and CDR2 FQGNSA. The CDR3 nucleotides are TGTGCCAGCAGCGTTGGGGCCGCTCCCTACAATGAGCAGTTCTTC. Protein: CASSVGAAPYNEQFF.

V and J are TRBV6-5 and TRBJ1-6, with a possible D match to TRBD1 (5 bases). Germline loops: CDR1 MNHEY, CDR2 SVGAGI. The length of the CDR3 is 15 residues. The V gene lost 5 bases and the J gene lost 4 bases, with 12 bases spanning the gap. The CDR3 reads CASSNGGLYNSPLHF. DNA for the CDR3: TGTGCCAGCAGTAATGGGGGGTTATATAATTCACCCCTCCACTTT.

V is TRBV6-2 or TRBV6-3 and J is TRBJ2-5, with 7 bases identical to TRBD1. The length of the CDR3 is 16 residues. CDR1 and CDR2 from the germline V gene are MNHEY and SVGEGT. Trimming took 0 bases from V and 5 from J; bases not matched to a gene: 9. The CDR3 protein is CASSYSADRVSETQYF. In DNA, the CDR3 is TGTGCCAGCAGTTACTCCGCTGACAGGGTTTCGGAGACCCAGTACTTC.

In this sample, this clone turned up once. The CDR3 DNA is TGTGCCAGCAGTGAACTCCTCCTTGGACTAGCGGGGGCGAACACCGGGGAGCTGTTTTTT. This translates into CASSELLLGLAGANTGELFF. The chain links TRBV2 to TRBJ2-2; TRBD2 matches at 13 bases. In germline, CDR1 is SNHLY, CDR2 FYNNEI. The junction had 9 bases not matched to a gene; V was cut back by 2 bases and J by 0 bases. The length of the CDR3 is 20 residues.

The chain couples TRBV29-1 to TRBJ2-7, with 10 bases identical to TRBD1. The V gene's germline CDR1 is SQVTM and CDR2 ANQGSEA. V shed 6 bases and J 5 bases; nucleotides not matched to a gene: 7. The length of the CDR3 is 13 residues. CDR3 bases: TGCAGCGTCCCGGGACAGGGGAACAACGAGCAGTACTTC. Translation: CSVPGQGNNEQYF.

CDR3 coding DNA: TGTGCCAGTAGTATAGCCGAGTCCTACGAGCAGTACTTC. Its protein is CASSIAESYEQYF. This chain links TRBV19 with TRBJ2-7, with unresolved D. CDR1 is LNHDA and CDR2 is SQIVND in the germline V gene (reference sequence). The V end was cut by 1 base, the J end by 1 base, with 5 bases between. The CDR3 is made up of 13 amino acids.

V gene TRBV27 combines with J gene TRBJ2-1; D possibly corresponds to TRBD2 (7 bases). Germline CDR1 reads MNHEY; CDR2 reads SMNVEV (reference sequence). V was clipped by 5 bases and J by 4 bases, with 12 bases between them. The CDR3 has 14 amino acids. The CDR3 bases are TGTGCCAGCAGTGGGGGGGCGGGTTACAATGAGCAGTTCTTC. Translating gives CASSGGAGYNEQFF.

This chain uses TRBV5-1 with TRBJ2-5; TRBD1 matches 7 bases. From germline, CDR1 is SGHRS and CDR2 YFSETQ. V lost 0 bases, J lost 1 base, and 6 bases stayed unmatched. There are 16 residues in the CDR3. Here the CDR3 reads CASSLEAGGPQETQYF. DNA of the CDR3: TGCGCCAGCAGCTTGGAGGCAGGGGGACCCCAAGAGACCCAGTACTTC.

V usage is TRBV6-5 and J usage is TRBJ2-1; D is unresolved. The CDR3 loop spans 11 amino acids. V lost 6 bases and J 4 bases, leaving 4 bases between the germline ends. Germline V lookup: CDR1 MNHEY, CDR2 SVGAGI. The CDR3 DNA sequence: TGTGCCAGCAGCAATTACAATGAGCAGTTCTTC. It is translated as CASSNYNEQFF.

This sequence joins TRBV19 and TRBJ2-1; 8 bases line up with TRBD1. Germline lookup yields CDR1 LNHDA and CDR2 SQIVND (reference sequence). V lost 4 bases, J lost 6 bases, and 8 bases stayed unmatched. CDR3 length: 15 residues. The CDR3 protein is CASSTQGARGNEQFF. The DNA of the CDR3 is TGTGCCAGTAGTACGCAGGGGGCGCGGGGCAATGAGCAGTTCTTC. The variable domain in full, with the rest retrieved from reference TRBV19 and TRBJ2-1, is DGGITQSPKYLFRKEGQNVTLSCEQNLNHDAMYWYRQDPGQGLRLIYYSQIVNDFQKGDIAEGYSVSREKKESFPLTVTSAQKNPTAFYLCASSTQGARGNEQFFGPGTRLTVL.